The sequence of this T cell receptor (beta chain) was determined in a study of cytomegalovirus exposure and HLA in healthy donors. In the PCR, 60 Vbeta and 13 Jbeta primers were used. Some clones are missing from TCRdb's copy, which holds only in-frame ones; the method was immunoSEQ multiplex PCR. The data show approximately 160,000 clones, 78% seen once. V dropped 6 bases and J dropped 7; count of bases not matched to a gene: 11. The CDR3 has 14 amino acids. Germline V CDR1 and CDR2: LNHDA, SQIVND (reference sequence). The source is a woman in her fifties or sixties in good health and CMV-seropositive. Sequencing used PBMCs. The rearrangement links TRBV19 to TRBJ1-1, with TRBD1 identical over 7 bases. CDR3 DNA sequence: TGTGCCAGTAGGCGGGACAGCGAGAGCGGTGAAGCTTTCTTT. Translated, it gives CASRRDSESGEAFF.